What follows describes a single T cell receptor (beta chain). The sample is drawn from a study of cytomegalovirus exposure and HLA in healthy donors. PCR primers comprised 60 Vbeta and 13 Jbeta primers. Some clones are missing from TCRdb's copy, which holds only in-frame ones; the method was immunoSEQ multiplex PCR. The table for this sample gives under 200,000 clones. There are 13 residues in the CDR3. CDR1 and CDR2 from the germline V gene are MNHEY and SVGAGI. With 6 bases removed from V and 7 bases from J, the gap between germline ends came to 16 bases. The sequenced sample consisted of PBMCs. This receptor was taken from a man aged 30 to 45 in good health and CMV-seronegative. The chain is built from TRBV6-5 and TRBJ2-7; TRBD1 might be the D (6 bases). The CDR3 DNA follows: TGTGCCAGCAGGTGGGGGCAGGAGGAGGAGCAGTACTTC. Translation: CASRWGQEEEQYF.